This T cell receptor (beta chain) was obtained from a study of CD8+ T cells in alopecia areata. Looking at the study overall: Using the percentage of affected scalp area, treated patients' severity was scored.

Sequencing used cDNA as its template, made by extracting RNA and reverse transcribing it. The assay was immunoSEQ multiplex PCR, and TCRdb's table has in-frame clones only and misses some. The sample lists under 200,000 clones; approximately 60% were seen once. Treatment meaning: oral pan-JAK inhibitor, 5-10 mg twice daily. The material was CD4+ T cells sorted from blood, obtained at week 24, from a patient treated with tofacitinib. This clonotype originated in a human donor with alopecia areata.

The CDR3 reads CSVAPGTGADTEAFF. The CDR3 nucleotides read TGCAGCGTTGCCCCCGGGACAGGGGCGGACACTGAAGCTTTCTTT. The chain carries TRBV29-1 and TRBJ1-1, with TRBD1 identical over 10 bases. Unmatched junction bases numbered 8, after V lost 4 bases and J lost 3 bases. Germline V gene data show CDR1 as SQVTM and CDR2 as ANQGSEA. The CDR3 covers 15 residues.